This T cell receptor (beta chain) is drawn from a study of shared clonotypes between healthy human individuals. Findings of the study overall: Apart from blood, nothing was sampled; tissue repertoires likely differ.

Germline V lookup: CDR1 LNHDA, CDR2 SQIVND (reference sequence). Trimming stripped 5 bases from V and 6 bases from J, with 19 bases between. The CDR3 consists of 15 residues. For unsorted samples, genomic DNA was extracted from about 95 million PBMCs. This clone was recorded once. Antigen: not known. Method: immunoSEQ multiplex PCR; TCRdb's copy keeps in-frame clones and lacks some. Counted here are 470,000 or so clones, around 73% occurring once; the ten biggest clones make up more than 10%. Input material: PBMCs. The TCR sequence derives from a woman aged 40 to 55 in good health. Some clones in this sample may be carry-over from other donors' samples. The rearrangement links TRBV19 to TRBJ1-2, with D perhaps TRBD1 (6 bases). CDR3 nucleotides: TGTGCCAGTAGTCTACGACAGGAACTTGCGCATGGCTACACCTTC. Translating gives CASSLRQELAHGYTF.